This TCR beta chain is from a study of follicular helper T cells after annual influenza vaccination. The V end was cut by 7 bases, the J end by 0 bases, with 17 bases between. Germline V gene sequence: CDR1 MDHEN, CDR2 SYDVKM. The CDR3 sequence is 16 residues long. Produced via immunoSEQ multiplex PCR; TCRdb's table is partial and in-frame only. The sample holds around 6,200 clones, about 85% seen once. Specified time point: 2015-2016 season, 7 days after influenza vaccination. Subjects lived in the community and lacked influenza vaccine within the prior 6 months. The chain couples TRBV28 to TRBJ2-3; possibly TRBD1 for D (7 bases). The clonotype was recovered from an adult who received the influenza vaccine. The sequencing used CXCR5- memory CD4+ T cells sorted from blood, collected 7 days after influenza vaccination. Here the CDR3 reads CASTPSGGLSTDTQYF. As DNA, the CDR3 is TGTGCCAGCACCCCTTCAGGGGGGTTAAGCACAGATACGCAGTATTTT.